This passage covers 6 T cell receptor beta chains from one sample sequenced in a study of blood T cell repertoires in COVID-19. Sequenced by immunoSEQ multiplex PCR; TCRdb stores in-frame clones only, minus some. The profile covers 150,000 to 200,000 clones, with roughly 89% appearing a single time and 10% taken by the ten largest. Specimen: peripheral blood. These TCRs come from a woman in her seventies with COVID-19, enrolled during active disease.

The chain recombines TRBV3-1 (or the pseudogene TRBV3-2) with TRBJ1-5; the D is unclear. CDR3 length equals 14 residues. CDR1 LGHDT and CDR2 YNNKEL come from the germline V gene (reference sequence). The V and J ends lost 4 bases and 3 bases respectively, with 10 bases between them. This CDR3 reads CASSPYSNNQPQHF. CDR3 bases: TGTGCCAGCAGCCCCTACAGTAACAATCAGCCCCAGCATTTT.

The chain links TRBV28 to TRBJ1-5; the D is unclear. The CDR3 has 14 amino acids. Germline V CDR1 and CDR2: MDHEN, SYDVKM. The V gene lost 5 bases and the J gene lost 1 base, with 9 bases spanning the gap. The DNA for the CDR3 is TGTGCCAGCAGTGAACACAAAAGCAATCAGCCCCAGCATTTT. Its protein is CASSEHKSNQPQHF.

The rearrangement joins TRBV23-1 to TRBJ1-2; no reliable D call. TRBV23-1 is noted as an ORF with a role that remains uncertain. V was pared by 3 bases and J by 2 bases, with 19 bases between. The CDR3 runs to 17 residues. DNA of the CDR3: TGCGCCAGCAGTCATCCCCGTAGGAGGCAGAAAAACTATGGCTACACCTTC. Residues: CASSHPRRRQKNYGYTF.

This rearrangement joins TRBV7-2 to TRBJ2-7; tentatively, D is TRBD1 (5 bases). The CDR3 is 14 amino acids. Per germline, CDR1 SGHTA and CDR2 FQGNSA. The germline V and J ends were trimmed by 4 bases and 0 bases, with 10 bases remaining between them. This CDR3 is CASSSPTDSYEQYF. The CDR3 bases are TGTGCCAGCAGCTCCCCGACAGACTCCTACGAGCAGTACTTC.

The gene calls are TRBV29-1 and TRBJ2-1; 8 bases match TRBD2. The trim removed 2 bases at V and 4 bases at J, leaving 1 base unmatched. Germline V gene sequence: CDR1 SQVTM, CDR2 ANQGSEA. This CDR3 contains 13 residues. The CDR3 coding sequence is TGCAGCGTTGAACGGGGGGGTTACAATGAGCAGTTCTTC. This sequence encodes CSVERGGYNEQFF.

The chain couples TRBV5-1 to TRBJ2-2; no clear D. From germline, CDR1 is SGHRS and CDR2 YFSETQ. The CDR3 is 15 residues long. V shed 6 bases and J shed 2 bases, with 14 bases lying between them. The CDR3 coding sequence is TGCGCCAGCACCCCAGCCGGGTCCAACACCGGGGAGCTGTTTTTT. It is translated as CASTPAGSNTGELFF. The complete variable domain, with remaining parts taken from reference TRBV5-1 and TRBJ2-2, reads KAGVTQTPRYLIKTRGQQVTLSCSPISGHRSVSWYQQTPGQGLQFLFEYFSETQRNKGNFPGRFSGRQFSNSRSEMNVSTLELGDSALYLCASTPAGSNTGELFFGEGSRLTVL.